A single sample is the source of the 23 T cell receptor beta chains below, sequenced in a study of blood T cell repertoires in COVID-19 (dated by TCRdb to 2018 to 2021). Receptor amplification or capture employed the immunoSEQ multiplex PCR assay. TCRdb took this table from immuneACCESS and kept in-frame rearrangements with V and J called. Such tables lack part of the clones; where checked against another copy, unresolved V genes explain under half of the gap, and the rest is unexplained. The sample yields 150,000 to 200,000 clones; 90% to 95% were counted once. The ten largest clones add up to under 2% of the sample. The sequencing sample was made of peripheral blood. These receptors came from a woman in her fifties or sixties with COVID-19, enrolled during active disease.

This clone was seen a single time. V gene TRBV5-8 combines with J gene TRBJ1-5, with 9 bases fitting TRBD1. Trimming cost V 5 bases and J 1 base; bases outside gene matches: 10. This CDR3 contains 17 residues. Per the germline V gene, CDR1 is SGHTS and CDR2 is YDEGEE. The CDR3 DNA is TGTGCCAGCAGTTCTATTACAGGGGGCCGGAGCAATCAGCCCCAGCATTTT. Translation gives CASSSITGGRSNQPQHF.

The chain is built from TRBV29-1 and TRBJ1-1, with TRBD1 matching 8 bases. V lost 7 bases and J lost 2; bases outside the gene matches: 9. The CDR3 runs to 14 residues. The germline V gene encodes CDR1 SQVTM and CDR2 ANQGSEA. CDR3 coding DNA: TGCAGCGCCTACGACAGGGGTGTCAACACTGAAGCTTTCTTT. Translated, it gives CSAYDRGVNTEAFF.

The chain recombines TRBV18 with TRBJ1-4, with D unclear. The CDR3 is 14 amino acids. CDR1 KGHSH and CDR2 LQKENI come from the germline V gene. V shed 2 bases and J shed 4 bases, with 8 bases lying between them. Here the CDR3 reads CASSPSLNNEKLFF. The CDR3, as DNA: TGTGCCAGCTCACCATCACTTAATAATGAAAAACTGTTTTTT.

Remarks on this clone: Other DNA sequences in this specimen translate into the identical CDR3. The CDR3 sequence: CASSLDRGYTDTQYF. The DNA for the CDR3 is TGTGCCAGCAGCCTGGATAGGGGTTACACAGATACGCAGTATTTT. This chain connects TRBV7-2 to TRBJ2-3; weak D call: TRBD1 (5 bases). Trimming cost V 5 bases and J 2 bases, with 14 bases left between them. The CDR3 loop spans 15 amino acids. Per the germline V gene, CDR1 is SGHTA and CDR2 is FQGNSA.

In regard to this clone: The junction departs from germline at one end; a sequencing error may be responsible. The chain carries TRBV7-7 and TRBJ2-5, with 7 nucleotides matching TRBD1. CDR3 length: 14 residues. Germline-derived CDR1 and CDR2 are SSHAT and FNYEAQ (reference sequence). The CDR3 DNA reads TGTGCTAGCAGCTCAGACAGGGTGGCGGAGACCCAGTACTTC. Its protein product is CASSSDRVAETQYF. The whole variable domain, remainder taken from reference TRBV7-7 and TRBJ2-5, is GAGVSQSPRYKVTKRGQDVTLRCDPISSHATLYWYQQALGQGPEFLTYFNYEAQPDKSGLPSDRFSAERPEGSISTLTIQRTEQRDSAMYRCASSSDRVAETQYFGPGTRLLVL.

The chain is built from TRBV18 and TRBJ1-1, with TRBD1 matching over 7 bases. The CDR3 totals 15 residues. The trim removed 5 bases at V and 0 bases at J, leaving 6 bases unmatched. Germline V gene data show CDR1 as KGHSH and CDR2 as LQKENI. CDR3 residues: CASSSNGQVNTEAFF. CDR3 nucleotide sequence: TGTGCCAGCTCATCGAACGGACAGGTGAACACTGAAGCTTTCTTT.

The V call is TRBV7-9, the J call TRBJ2-1; weak D call: TRBD1 (5 bases). This CDR3 comprises 17 residues. Trimming took 5 bases from V and 0 from J, leaving 17 bases between them. The germline gives CDR1 SEHNR, CDR2 FQNEAQ (reference sequence). The CDR3 bases are TGTGCCAGCAGCCCCGCTGTAGGGGATTACTCCTACAATGAGCAGTTCTTC. It yields the protein CASSPAVGDYSYNEQFF.

V is TRBV29-1 and J is TRBJ1-2; no firm D call. The CDR3 sequence is 10 residues long. Trimming pared 6 bases from V and 6 bases from J, leaving 8 bases between. The germline CDR1 and CDR2 sequences are SQVTM and ANQGSEA. The CDR3 loop is CSVADDGYTF. The DNA for the CDR3 is TGCAGCGTGGCGGATGATGGCTACACCTTC.

The rearrangement joins TRBV7-2 to TRBJ2-3; 14 bases agree with TRBD2. Trimming at V came to 4 bases and at J to 5 bases, leaving 5 bases not matched to a gene. CDR3 length equals 16 residues. Germline V lookup: CDR1 SGHTA, CDR2 FQGNSA. The CDR3 protein is CASSSGLAGGIDTQYF. CDR3 sequence (DNA): TGTGCCAGCAGCTCCGGACTAGCGGGGGGTATAGATACGCAGTATTTT.

The rearrangement joins TRBV5-4 to TRBJ1-2; TRBD1 matches 8 bases. Germline V gene data show CDR1 as SGHNT and CDR2 as YYREEE (reference sequence). The CDR3 covers 13 residues. Unmatched junction bases numbered 0, after V lost 2 bases and J lost 3 bases. The DNA for the CDR3 is TGTGCCAGCAGCTTACAGGGGGACTATGGCTACACCTTC. Amino acids: CASSLQGDYGYTF.

The V and J genes are TRBV2 and TRBJ2-1, with D possibly TRBD2 on 6 matching bases. Germline loops: CDR1 SNHLY, CDR2 FYNNEI. The CDR3 runs to 13 residues. The V gene lost 7 bases and the J gene lost 4 bases, with 11 bases spanning the gap. The CDR3 loop reads CASTVSGYNEQFF. CDR3 in DNA: TGTGCCAGCACGGTTAGCGGATACAATGAGCAGTTCTTC.

V usage is TRBV2 and J usage is TRBJ2-7; a possible D gene is TRBD2 (6 bases). The V gene's germline CDR1 is SNHLY and CDR2 FYNNEI. Trimming cost V 4 bases and J 3 bases, with 13 bases left between them. The CDR3 is made up of 14 amino acids. The CDR3 sequence: CASSVGAGNYEQYF. The CDR3 DNA is TGTGCCAGCAGTGTTGGGGCGGGGAACTACGAGCAGTACTTC.

V is TRBV7-3 and J is TRBJ2-3, with a tentative D call TRBD1 (5 bases). CDR3 length equals 14 residues. The V end lost 4 bases, the J end lost 1 base, and 9 bases lay between the germline ends. Looked up from germline, CDR1 is SGHTA and CDR2 is FQGTGA. The CDR3 DNA reads as TGTGCCAGCAGCTCCGACAGCCGCACAGATACGCAGTATTTT. This sequence encodes CASSSDSRTDTQYF.

The chain recombines TRBV11-3 with TRBJ2-2; 8 bases align to TRBD1. This CDR3 has 15 residues. Germline V gene lookup returns CDR1 SGHNT and CDR2 YENEEA. V lost 5 bases to trimming and J lost 3 bases; unmatched junction nucleotides: 5. CDR3 DNA sequence: TGTGCCAGCAGCCCACTGACAGGGGACACCGGGGAGCTGTTTTTT. It is translated as CASSPLTGDTGELFF.

The chain has TRBV15 and TRBJ2-7, with a possible D match to TRBD1 (6 bases). Germline V gives CDR1 LNHNV, CDR2 YYDKDF (reference sequence). The V end lost 3 bases, the J end lost 5 bases, and 17 bases lay between the germline ends. The CDR3 consists of 15 residues. The CDR3 DNA is TGTGCCACCAGCAGCTTTTGGGACAAAGGAGACGAGCAGTACTTC. Protein sequence: CATSSFWDKGDEQYF.

CDR3 protein: CASSSLAGESQEQFF. CDR3 sequence (DNA): TGTGCCAGCAGCTCACTAGCGGGGGAGTCACAAGAGCAGTTCTTC. V usage is TRBV7-3 and J usage is TRBJ2-1; 11 bases map to TRBD2. J was trimmed by 10 bases and V by 4 bases; bases with no gene match: 9. This CDR3 has 15 residues. Germline CDR1 and CDR2: SGHTA and FQGTGA.

The V call is TRBV5-4, the J call TRBJ1-2, with 8 bases fitting TRBD1. The CDR3 covers 14 residues. The J segment lost 6 bases and the V segment lost 4 bases, leaving 8 bases of the junction unmatched. Germline V gene lookup returns CDR1 SGHNT and CDR2 YYREEE (reference sequence). Here the CDR3 reads CASSKDRDRHGYTF. DNA for the CDR3: TGTGCCAGCAGCAAGGACCGGGACAGGCATGGCTACACCTTC.

The chain has TRBV3-1 (or the pseudogene TRBV3-2) and TRBJ2-5; D gene ambiguous. V lost 3 bases to trimming and J lost 2 bases, with 7 bases between them. CDR3 length equals 13 residues. Germline-derived CDR1 and CDR2 are LGHDT and YNNKEL (reference sequence). DNA of the CDR3: TGTGCCAGCAGCCAGTTGTCACAAGAGACCCAGTACTTC. Encoded protein: CASSQLSQETQYF.

The chain couples TRBV4-1 to TRBJ1-4; perhaps TRBD1 as D (6 bases). Germline V gene lookup returns CDR1 MGHRA and CDR2 YSYEKL. The V gene lost 1 base and the J gene lost 3 bases, with 12 bases spanning the gap. The CDR3 runs 16 residues. The DNA for the CDR3 is TGCGCCAGCAGCCAAGCGTATGAGGGGGCTAATGAAAAACTGTTTTTT. Its translation: CASSQAYEGANEKLFF.

The chain employs TRBV15 and TRBJ1-1, with D possibly matching TRBD1 (5 bases). Looked up from germline, CDR1 is LNHNV and CDR2 is YYDKDF (reference sequence). The CDR3 has 15 amino acids. V was shortened by 0 bases and J by 5 bases, with 13 bases between the two germline ends. As DNA, the CDR3 is TGTGCCACCAGCAGAGATCTTGCAGGGCCAACTGAAGCTTTCTTT. Translation gives CATSRDLAGPTEAFF. Drawing the rest from reference TRBV15 and TRBJ1-1, the complete variable domain is DAMVIQNPRYQVTQFGKPVTLSCSQTLNHNVMYWYQQKSSQAPKLLFHYYDKDFNNEADTPDNFQSRRPNTSFCFLDIRSPGLGDTAMYLCATSRDLAGPTEAFFGQGTRLTVV.

V and J are TRBV10-3 and TRBJ2-7, with D possibly being TRBD2 (7 bases). V gave up 11 bases and J gave up 2 bases, with 16 bases separating them. Germline V CDR1 and CDR2: ENHRY, SYGVKD. CDR3 size: 13 residues. In DNA form, the CDR3 reads TGTGCCGCCGGGGGGCCTATAACCTACGAGCAGTACTTC. This codes for CAAGGPITYEQYF.

This chain joins TRBV6-2 or TRBV6-3 and TRBJ2-7; 10 nucleotides line up with TRBD1. Germline-derived CDR1 and CDR2 are MNHEY and SVGEGT. V was clipped by 0 bases and J by 4 bases; unmatched bases: 15. This CDR3 comprises 19 residues. In DNA form, the CDR3 reads TGTGCCAGCAGTTACTCTTCGTTAGGGGGACAGGGGCCTAAGTACGAGCAGTACTTC. It specifies CASSYSSLGGQGPKYEQYF.

The chain has TRBV19 and TRBJ2-7, with 8 bases identical to TRBD1. The CDR3 covers 14 residues. The J segment lost 11 bases and the V segment lost 8 bases, leaving 17 bases of the junction unmatched. Germline CDR1 LNHDA, CDR2 SQIVND (reference sequence). The CDR3 bases are TGTGCCAGTCAAGAGGACAGGGACATCTTAGGGGAGTACTTC. As protein: CASQEDRDILGEYF.